The T cell receptor (beta chain) under discussion was sequenced for a study of blood T cells in healthy people across ages. The CDR3 contains 18 residues. The germline gives CDR1 LGHDT, CDR2 YNNKEL (reference sequence). V shed 4 bases and J 2 bases; nucleotides not matched to a gene: 14. A second about 6 to 12 cycle PCR used barcoded and J-beta primers. In TCRdb, the 5' RACE reads were re-called with MiXCR into one record per CDR3 protein. The sample shows 800,000 to 1,300,000 distinct CDR3 sequences, approximately 26% of them seen only once. A further study also used this sample, focusing on T cells of mothers and their children. That work adds: When mothers and children were related, their normalized repertoire overlap, which was always slightly higher, did not differ significantly from that of unrelated pairs. The search for persistent microchimeric T cell clones detected none.

Sequencing was performed on blood. This TCR derives from a girl aged 2-10 years in good health. This chain uses TRBV3-1 with TRBJ2-7, with 10 bases matching TRBD1. The CDR3 protein is CASSRGTGALIEPYEQYF. The CDR3, as DNA: TGTGCCAGCAGCCGTGGGACAGGGGCCCTCATAGAACCCTACGAGCAGTACTTC.